This is a list of T cell receptor beta chains from one sample in a study of blood T cell repertoires in COVID-19. The repertoire was sequenced with immunoSEQ multiplex PCR; TCRdb's copy has only in-frame clones and lacks some. This sample has tens of thousands of clones, with around 80% found just once. Sample: peripheral blood. These receptors originate from a woman aged 80 or over with active or convalescent COVID-19. CDR3s include the opening cysteine and the closing phenylalanine or tryptophan. Only some rows state a clone size, as once, few, many or a class for expanded clones.

>TRBV6-6|NA
CASSYLGTQSSYEQYF
>TRBV28|NA
CASSLIQGTSANTGELFF
>TRBV15|few
CATSRDQGGTEAFF
>TRBV9|NA
CASSVDPLPYGYTF
>TRBV27|NA
CASRTTPYEQYF
>TRBV3-1/TRBV3-2|NA
CASSQDSSGNTIYF
>TRBV6-6|NA
CASGSSRNEQFF
>TRBV7-2|NA
CASSLGTGTYNEQFF
>TRBV5-1|NA
CASSPGWSAPNTQYF
>TRBV28|NA
CASSTRDRVLNSPLHF
>TRBV9|NA
CASSAAAVSTDTQYF
>TRBV4-2|NA
CASSQGLADNEQFF
>TRBV21-1|NA
CASSIRTGNEKLFF
>TRBV4-1|NA
CASSLGGSGGEQYF
>TRBV6-2/TRBV6-3|NA
CASSYSSGGAPFKRDTQYF
>TRBV18|once
CASSRTEGTGELFF
>TRBV7-2|NA
CATAFRARLGTDTQYF
>TRBV5-1|NA
CASSLGGGETQYF
>TRBV9|NA
CASSSRPPLAGGRTDTQYF
>TRBV5-1|NA
CASSLGSGLDTQYF
>TRBV24-1|NA
CATSPRQGSTYEQYF
>TRBV4-3|NA
CASSQDPGASTDTQYF
>TRBV7-4|NA
CASSPVPNKTYEQYF
>TRBV29-1|NA
CSGWGGGTGELFF
>TRBV25-1|NA
CASSDRPTGQAIYEQYF
>TRBV19|NA
CASTQPGQSNEKLFF
>TRBV7-6|NA
CASSLQGISGNTIYF
>TRBV28|NA
CASRESGRGEGTEAFF
>TRBV7-2|once
CASSPQGNQPQHF
>TRBV7-2|NA
CASSLSTGPSTDTQYF